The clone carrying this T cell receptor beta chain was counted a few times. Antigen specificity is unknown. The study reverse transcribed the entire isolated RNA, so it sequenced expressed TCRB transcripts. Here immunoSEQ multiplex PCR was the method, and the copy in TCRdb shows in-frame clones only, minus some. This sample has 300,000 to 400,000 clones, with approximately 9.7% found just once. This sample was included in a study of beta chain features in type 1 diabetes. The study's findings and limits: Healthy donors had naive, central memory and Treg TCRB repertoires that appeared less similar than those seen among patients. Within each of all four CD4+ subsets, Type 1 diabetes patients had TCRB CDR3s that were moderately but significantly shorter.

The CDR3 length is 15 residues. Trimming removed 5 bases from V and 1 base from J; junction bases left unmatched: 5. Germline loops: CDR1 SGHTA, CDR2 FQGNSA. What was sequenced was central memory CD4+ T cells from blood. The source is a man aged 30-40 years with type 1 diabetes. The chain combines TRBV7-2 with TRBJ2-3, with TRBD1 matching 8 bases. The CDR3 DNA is TGTGCCAGCAGCCCTGACAGGGGTGGCACAGATACGCAGTATTTT. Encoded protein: CASSPDRGGTDTQYF.